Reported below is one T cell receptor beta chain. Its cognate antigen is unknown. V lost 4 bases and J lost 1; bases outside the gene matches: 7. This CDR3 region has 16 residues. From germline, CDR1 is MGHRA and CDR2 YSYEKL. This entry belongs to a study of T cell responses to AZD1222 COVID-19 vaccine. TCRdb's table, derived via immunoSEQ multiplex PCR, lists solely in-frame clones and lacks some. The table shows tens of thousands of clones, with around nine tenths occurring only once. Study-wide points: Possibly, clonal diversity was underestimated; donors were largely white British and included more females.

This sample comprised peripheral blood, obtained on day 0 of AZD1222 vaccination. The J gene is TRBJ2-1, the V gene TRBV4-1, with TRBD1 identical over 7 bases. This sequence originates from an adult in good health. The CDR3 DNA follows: TGCGCCAGCAGCCGATCCCCGGGACAGTCCTACAATGAGCAGTTCTTC. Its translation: CASSRSPGQSYNEQFF.